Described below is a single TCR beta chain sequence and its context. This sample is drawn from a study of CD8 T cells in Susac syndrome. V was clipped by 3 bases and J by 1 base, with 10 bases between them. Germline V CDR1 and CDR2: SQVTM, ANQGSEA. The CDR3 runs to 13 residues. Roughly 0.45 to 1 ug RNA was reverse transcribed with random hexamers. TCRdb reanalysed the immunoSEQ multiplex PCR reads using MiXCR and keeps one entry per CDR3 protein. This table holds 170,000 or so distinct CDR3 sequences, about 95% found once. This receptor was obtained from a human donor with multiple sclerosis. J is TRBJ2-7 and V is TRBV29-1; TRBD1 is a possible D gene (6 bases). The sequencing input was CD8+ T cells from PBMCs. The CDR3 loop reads CSVEGDKSYEQYF. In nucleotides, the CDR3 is TGCAGCGTTGAGGGGGACAAGTCCTACGAGCAGTACTTC.